This entry is about one T cell receptor beta chain. What it binds is not known. The CDR3 has 15 residues. CDR1 and CDR2 (germline): SGHAT, FQNNGV. The ends lost 3 bases at V and 9 bases at J; junction bases unmatched: 8. The record originates from a study of identical twins. Study conclusions and caveats: Modelling approaches yielded underestimates of out-of-frame TCR alpha sharing between monozygotic twins.

The cDNA had a unique molecular identifier and a template-switch universal primer site. TCRdb called the 5' RACE reads again in MiXCR, with one record for every CDR3 protein. The sample contains about 790,000 distinct CDR3 sequences, around a sixth of which appear only once. The sample was also linked to a second study, of T cells expressing NK-cell markers. Turning to that study: Researchers got TCR beta repertoires out of sorted CD3+CD56+NKG2C+, CD3+CD56+NKG2C- and CD3+CD56-NKG2C+ T cells. Of CD8+ T cells, about 1.0-8% belonged to dominant NKG2C+ clonotypes in five to seven donors.

The chain combines TRBV11-2 with TRBJ2-1; 10 bases align to TRBD2. Sequences were obtained from PBMCs. This TCR was sampled from a woman between 18 and 30 years old in good health. As DNA, the CDR3 is TGTGCCAGCAGCTTTGGCACTAGCGGGGCTGGTGAGCAGTTCTTC. As protein: CASSFGTSGAGEQFF.